These 12 T cell receptor beta chains originate from one sample sequenced in a study of neoadjuvant anti-PD-1 for oral cavity cancer. Measured with immunoSEQ multiplex PCR; TCRdb has only the in-frame clones, and not every one. The profile shows 65,000 to 95,000 clones, roughly 80% of them singletons. The sample was PBMCs, taken before nivolumab (anti-PD-1) treatment. Receptor source: a person aged 35-80 years with oral cavity squamous cell carcinoma.

V is TRBV19 and J is TRBJ2-7, with D possibly being TRBD1 or TRBD2 (5 bases each). The CDR3 contains 13 residues. V dropped 5 bases and J dropped 5 bases, with 13 bases sitting between them. The germline gives CDR1 LNHDA, CDR2 SQIVND (reference sequence). CDR3 region: CASSPRDVDEQYF. Here the CDR3 DNA reads TGTGCCAGTAGTCCTCGGGACGTCGACGAGCAGTACTTC.

The chain has TRBV30 and TRBJ2-7; 7 bases map to TRBD1. Germline V lookup: CDR1 GTSNPN, CDR2 SVGIG (reference sequence). The CDR3 spans 13 residues. With V trimmed by 2 bases and J by 6 bases, 7 bases remained unmatched. The CDR3 DNA reads as TGTGCCTGGAGTACATCGACAGGGACCGAGCAGTACTTC. Translating it yields CAWSTSTGTEQYF.

CDR3 region: CASSSGEAGTEAFF. CDR3 bases: TGTGCCAGCAGTTCAGGGGAGGCGGGCACTGAAGCTTTCTTT. The chain has TRBV2 and TRBJ1-1; a possible D gene is TRBD1 (6 bases). The CDR3 runs to 14 residues. V was trimmed by 5 bases and J by 4 bases, leaving 14 bases between them. In germline, CDR1 is SNHLY, CDR2 FYNNEI.

As to this clone: One junction end does not reproduce the germline sequence, and a read error may be involved. The rearrangement links TRBV10-2 to TRBJ2-2, with a weak D call TRBD2 (7 bases). This CDR3 has 14 residues. Per germline, CDR1 WSHSY and CDR2 SAAADI. Here the CDR3 DNA reads TGCGCCAGCATTGAGAGGGGGAGGGCCGGGGAGCTGTTTTTT. Its protein is CASIERGRAGELFF.

The V gene is TRBV6-1, the J gene TRBJ2-4; no clear D gene. CDR3 length equals 19 residues. Looked up from germline, CDR1 is MNHNS and CDR2 is SASEGT. Deletions cut 0 bases from V and 0 bases from J, with 18 bases between. CDR3 nucleotides: TGTGCCAGCAGTGAAGCGGAGCTCGTGGACCTAAGAGCCAAAAACATTCAGTACTTC. It codes for CASSEAELVDLRAKNIQYF.

The V gene is TRBV5-1, the J gene TRBJ1-5, with D maybe TRBD1 (5 bases). V was cut by 0 bases and J by 7 bases, with 14 bases left in between. The CDR3 runs to 15 residues. Per germline, CDR1 SGHRS and CDR2 YFSETQ. The CDR3 DNA sequence: TGCGCCAGCAGCTTGGAAGGGGCGTCATACCAGCCCCAGCATTTT. Translation: CASSLEGASYQPQHF.

This chain joins TRBV4-1 and TRBJ1-1; D perhaps matches TRBD1 (6 bases). Trimming shortened V by 5 bases and J by 1 base, and 11 bases separated the two germline ends. The CDR3 length is 14 residues. Germline V lookup: CDR1 MGHRA, CDR2 YSYEKL. For the CDR3, the DNA is TGCGCCAGCAGCTCCCAGGGGAGGAACACTGAAGCTTTCTTT. It specifies CASSSQGRNTEAFF.

The CDR3 DNA reads as TGTGCCATCAGCCGGACGGAGAACACCGGGGAGCTGTTTTTT. Its protein product is CAISRTENTGELFF. This chain connects TRBV10-3 to TRBJ2-2; D is unclear. From germline, CDR1 is ENHRY and CDR2 SYGVKD. This CDR3 spans 14 amino acids. V shed 6 bases and J shed 1 base, with 9 bases lying between them.

J is TRBJ1-4 and V is TRBV6-5; no firm D call. Germline assignment: CDR1 MNHEY and CDR2 SVGAGI. The CDR3 loop spans 16 amino acids. V gave up 4 bases and J gave up 0 bases, with 12 bases separating them. The CDR3 DNA reads TGTGCCAGCAGTTCGGCTCAGAGTGCAACTAATGAAAAACTGTTTTTT. It yields the protein CASSSAQSATNEKLFF.

V gene TRBV7-8 combines with J gene TRBJ2-1; TRBD2 agrees at 8 bases. With V trimmed by 5 bases and J by 3 bases, 9 bases remained unmatched. The CDR3 is made up of 16 amino acids. CDR1 is SGHVS, CDR2 FQNEAQ, per germline. The CDR3 coding sequence is TGTGCCAGCAGCCCTACTACCGGGACTAGCTACAATGAGCAGTTCTTC. Its translation is CASSPTTGTSYNEQFF. The full variable domain, in which reference TRBV7-8 and TRBJ2-1 provide the parts outside the CDR3, is GAGVSQSPRYKVAKRGQDVALRCDPISGHVSLFWYQQALGQGPEFLTYFQNEAQLDKSGLPSDRFFAERPEGSVSTLKIQRTQQEDSAVYLCASSPTTGTSYNEQFFGPGTRLTVL.

The J gene is TRBJ2-2, the V gene TRBV6-1; D not certain. This CDR3 has 14 amino acids. Germline CDR1 is MNHNS and CDR2 is SASEGT. Between the trimmed V and J ends, which lost 3 bases and 4 bases, there was a span of 9 bases. In DNA, the CDR3 is TGTGCCAGCAGTGAGGGGTATAGCACCGGGGAGCTGTTTTTT. Encoded protein: CASSEGYSTGELFF.

Details on this clone: One end of the junction varies from germline; a read error may be responsible. This chain connects TRBV7-7 to TRBJ2-1, with 8 bases lining up with TRBD2. Germline CDR1 and CDR2: SSHAT and FNYEAQ (reference sequence). The CDR3 is 13 amino acids. The CDR3 region has the DNA TGTGCTAGCAGCCCGGGGACTAGTAATGAGCAGTTCTTC. Translation: CASSPGTSNEQFF.